This T cell receptor (beta chain) was profiled in a study of shared T cell receptors in the human thymus. This table comes from immunoSEQ multiplex PCR, and its TCRdb copy is limited to in-frame clones, with some not included. The sample has about 540,000 clones, around 78% seen once. Trimming removed 0 bases from V and 0 bases from J, with 15 bases in between. CDR3 length equals 17 residues. The germline V gene encodes CDR1 LGHNA and CDR2 YSLEER. The same specimen was also included in a second study, on human thymus T cells.

This rearrangement joins TRBV4-3 to TRBJ2-7; D is ambiguous. The specimen was thymocytes. The clonotype was recovered from a boy in the first two years of life with a congenital heart defect. CDR3 amino acids: CASSQECAGPNSYEQYF. For the CDR3, the DNA is TGCGCCAGCAGCCAAGAGTGCGCAGGCCCCAACTCCTACGAGCAGTACTTC.